The next 13 T cell receptor beta chains were all read from a single sample in a study of regulatory T cells in long-lasting Graves disease. The time point denotes: newly diagnosed GD, antithyroid drugs for less than 3 months. Following extraction of RNA from PBMCs, that RNA was used to make the TCR library. Library construction for TCR beta used iRepertoire HTBI primers and Arm-PCR of CDR3 regions. MiXCR, run by TCRdb on the multiplex PCR reads, gives a single entry per CDR3 protein. Among roughly 440,000 distinct CDR3 sequences listed, about a sixth were seen once. These data were also reused for a study on T cells in Graves' hyperthyroidism and ophthalmopathy.

Here the sequenced sample was peripheral blood mononuclear cells (PBMCs), taken at new diagnosis, from a patient treated with antithyroid drugs. The receptors stem from a woman younger than 35 with Graves disease.

This clonotype was counted at least ten times. The chain couples TRBV28 to TRBJ2-7; D tentatively reads TRBD1 or TRBD2 (5 bases each). This CDR3 has 14 residues. Trimming left V 3 bases short and J 0 bases short, with 9 bases between. Germline V gene sequence: CDR1 MDHEN, CDR2 SYDVKM. This CDR3 reads CASSFEGTSYEQYF. The CDR3 DNA reads as TGTGCCAGCAGTTTCGAGGGGACCTCCTACGAGCAGTACTTC. Looking up the rest from reference TRBV28 and TRBJ2-7 gives the full variable domain: DVKVTQSSRYLVKRTGEKVFLECVQDMDHENMFWYRQDPGLGLRLIYFSYDVKMKEKGDIPEGYSVSREKKERFSLILESASTNQTSMYLCASSFEGTSYEQYFGPGTRLTVT.

At least ten counts were recorded for this clonotype. J is TRBJ2-3 and V is TRBV3-1; 8 bases line up with TRBD2. The J segment lost 0 bases and the V segment lost 6 bases, leaving 5 bases of the junction unmatched. The CDR3 extends over 15 amino acids. CDR1 is LGHDT, CDR2 YNNKEL, per germline (reference sequence). The DNA of the CDR3 is TGTGCCAGCAGGACCAGACTAGCGAGCACAGATACGCAGTATTTT. Its protein is CASRTRLASTDTQYF.

This clonotype was observed a few times. This CDR3 is CSVGAGGPDTQYF. The CDR3 DNA follows: TGCAGCGTTGGGGCGGGAGGACCAGATACGCAGTATTTT. V and J are TRBV29-1 and TRBJ2-3; 8 nucleotides match TRBD2. V shed 4 bases, J shed 4 bases, and the junction held 4 bases outside the gene matches. The CDR3 covers 13 residues. CDR1 and CDR2 from the germline V gene are SQVTM and ANQGSEA.

This clonotype has a count of ten or more. The V gene is TRBV28, the J gene TRBJ2-7, with TRBD1 matching over 8 bases. This CDR3 spans 18 amino acids. The ends lost 3 bases at V and 1 base at J; junction bases unmatched: 14. Germline V gene lookup returns CDR1 MDHEN and CDR2 SYDVKM. The CDR3 DNA sequence: TGTGCCAGCAGTTTTTTCTCTCAGGGGGCGAGTGTTTCCTACGAGCAGTACTTC. This gives the protein CASSFFSQGASVSYEQYF.

This clonotype was seen many times. The chain links TRBV20-1 to TRBJ2-3; no definite D call. Per the germline V gene, CDR1 is DFQATT and CDR2 is SNEGSKA (reference sequence). The CDR3 has 17 residues. V lost 0 bases, J lost 2 bases, and 18 bases lay in between. This chain's CDR3 is CSARDPNAGIFTDTQYF. In DNA form, the CDR3 reads TGCAGTGCTAGAGATCCTAATGCTGGGATTTTCACAGATACGCAGTATTTT.

This clonotype has a count of ten or more. DNA of the CDR3: TGCAGTGCTTACCGGACAGGGGGCTACGAGCAGTACTTC. Protein: CSAYRTGGYEQYF. This chain uses TRBV20-1 with TRBJ2-7, with 10 bases matching TRBD1. Losses at the gene ends were 5 bases for V and 3 bases for J; bases not matched to a gene: 4. The CDR3 sequence is 13 residues long. The germline CDR1 and CDR2 sequences are DFQATT and SNEGSKA (reference sequence).

The V gene is TRBV9, the J gene TRBJ2-1; tentatively, D is TRBD1 or TRBD2 (6 bases each). Looked up from germline, CDR1 is SGDLS and CDR2 is YYNGEE. CDR3 size: 14 residues. The V end lost 6 bases, the J end lost 5 bases, and 15 bases lay between the germline ends. CDR3 nucleotides: TGTGCCAGCACCGCCGTGGGGGGCCACAATGAGCAGTTCTTC. It is translated as CASTAVGGHNEQFF.

The table lists this clonotype with many counts. The chain employs TRBV28 and TRBJ2-7; D possibly corresponds to TRBD1 (8 bases). Trimming shortened V by 5 bases and J by 3 bases, and 14 bases separated the two germline ends. Germline assignment: CDR1 MDHEN and CDR2 SYDVKM. There are 14 residues in the CDR3. Here the CDR3 reads CASSHRGRGYEQYF. CDR3 DNA: TGTGCCAGCAGTCACAGGGGGAGGGGCTACGAGCAGTACTTC.

CDR3 nucleotide sequence: TGCAGCGTTCCTAAACAGGGCGGTCTTGAGACCCAGTACTTC. The encoded protein is CSVPKQGGLETQYF. The chain is built from TRBV29-1 and TRBJ2-5, with D possibly TRBD1 on 6 matching bases. Trimming shortened V by 5 bases and J by 5 bases, and 18 bases separated the two germline ends. In germline, CDR1 is SQVTM, CDR2 ANQGSEA. The CDR3 spans 14 residues.

The chain joins TRBV28 to TRBJ1-3; possibly TRBD1 for D (5 bases). The CDR3 spans 14 residues. CDR1 is MDHEN, CDR2 SYDVKM, per germline. Trimming left V 5 bases short and J 3 bases short, with 11 bases between. The CDR3 nucleotides are TGTGCCAGCAGTCCGACAGTATTTGGAAACACCATATATTTT. Protein sequence: CASSPTVFGNTIYF.

This clonotype occurred a few times. The V and J genes are TRBV27 and TRBJ2-1; D might be TRBD2 (5 bases). Germline CDR1 MNHEY, CDR2 SMNVEV (reference sequence). This CDR3 comprises 14 residues. V gave up 2 bases and J gave up 10 bases, with 15 bases separating them. The CDR3 nucleotides are TGTGCCAGCAGTTTAAGGGATACACCGGGGGAGCAGTTCTTC. Protein sequence: CASSLRDTPGEQFF.

This clonotype was seen repeatedly, ten times or more. This chain joins TRBV4-1 and TRBJ2-3, with a weak D call TRBD2 (6 bases). Germline V lookup: CDR1 MGHRA, CDR2 YSYEKL. The V gene lost 1 base and the J gene lost 8 bases, with 16 bases spanning the gap. The CDR3 contains 15 residues. This CDR3 is CASSQVGSPGGTQYF. CDR3 DNA sequence: TGCGCCAGCAGCCAAGTAGGAAGCCCCGGGGGTACGCAGTATTTT.

This clonotype was seen ten or more times. The rearrangement joins TRBV27 to TRBJ1-4; TRBD1 aligns across 8 bases. V shed 0 bases and J 6 bases; nucleotides not matched to a gene: 6. Germline CDR1 is MNHEY and CDR2 is SMNVEV (reference sequence). This CDR3 is 16 amino acids long. CDR3 amino acids: CASSLSVAGGDEKLFF. The DNA for the CDR3 is TGTGCCAGCAGTTTATCGGTGGCAGGGGGCGATGAAAAACTGTTTTTT. Using reference TRBV27 and TRBJ1-4 for the parts outside the CDR3, the full variable domain is EAQVTQNPRYLITVTGKKLTVTCSQNMNHEYMSWYRQDPGLGLRQIYYSMNVEVTDKGDVPEGYKVSRKEKRNFPLILESPSPNQTSLYFCASSLSVAGGDEKLFFGSGTQLSVL.